This TCR beta chain was sequenced during a study of CD8 T cells in ankylosing spondylitis. Study-level points and caveats: Clones linked to the disease showed a CD8+ phenotype. They occurred at relatively low frequencies in peripheral blood. Reports say disease-linked clones showed up significantly more in matched ankylosing spondylitis synovial fluid. Ankylosing spondylitis blood appeared to be characterized by a TCR beta motif of several highly homologous variants.

The V gene's germline CDR1 is DFQATT and CDR2 SNEGSKA (reference sequence). The CDR3 totals 14 residues. Trimming removed 4 bases at V and 3 bases at J, with 14 bases between. Remarks on this clonotype: Antigen unknown.

Each TCR beta library was made by quantitative 5'-RACE that incorporated molecular barcodes. TCRdb re-called the 5' RACE reads through MiXCR, storing one row per CDR3 protein. The sample has some 220,000 distinct CDR3 sequences, 8% to 9% seen once. Input material: blood, either unsorted or a sorted T cell fraction (not recorded which). The rearrangement uses TRBV20-1 and TRBJ2-3, with D unresolved. The TCR was taken from a female donor with ankylosing spondylitis or in good health (not recorded which). The DNA for the CDR3 is TGCAGTGCTAAGAGAGGTGTTCCGACAGATACGCAGTATTTT. This gives the protein CSAKRGVPTDTQYF.